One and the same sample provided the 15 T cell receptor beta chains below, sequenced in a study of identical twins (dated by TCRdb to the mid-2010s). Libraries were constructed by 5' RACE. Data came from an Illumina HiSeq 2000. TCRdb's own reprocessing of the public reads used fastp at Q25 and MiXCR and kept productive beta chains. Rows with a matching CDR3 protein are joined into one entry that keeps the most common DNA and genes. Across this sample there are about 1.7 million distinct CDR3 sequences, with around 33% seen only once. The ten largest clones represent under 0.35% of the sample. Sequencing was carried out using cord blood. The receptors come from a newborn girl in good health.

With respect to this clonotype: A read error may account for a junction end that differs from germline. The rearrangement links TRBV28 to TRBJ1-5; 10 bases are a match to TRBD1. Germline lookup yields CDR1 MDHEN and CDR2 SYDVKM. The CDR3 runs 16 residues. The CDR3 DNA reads TGTGCCAGCAGTCCTTCCCGACAGGGGGCGAATCGGCCCCAGCATTTT. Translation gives CASSPSRQGANRPQHF. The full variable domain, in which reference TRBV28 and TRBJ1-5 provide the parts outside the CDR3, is DVKVTQSSRYLVKRTGEKVFLECVQDMDHENMFWYRQDPGLGLRLIYFSYDVKMKEKGDIPEGYSVSREKKERFSLILESASTNQTSMYLCASSPSRQGANRPQHFGDGTRLSIL.

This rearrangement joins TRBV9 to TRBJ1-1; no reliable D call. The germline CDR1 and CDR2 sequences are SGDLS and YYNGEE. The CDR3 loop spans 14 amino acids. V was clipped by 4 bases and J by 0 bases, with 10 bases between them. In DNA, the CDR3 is TGTGCCAGCAGCCATGGCCTCATGAACACTGAAGCTTTCTTT. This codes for CASSHGLMNTEAFF. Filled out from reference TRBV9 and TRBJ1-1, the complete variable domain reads DSGVTQTPKHLITATGQRVTLRCSPRSGDLSVYWYQQSLDQGLQFLIQYYNGEERAKGNILERFSAQQFPDLHSELNLSSLELGDSALYFCASSHGLMNTEAFFGQGTRLTVV.

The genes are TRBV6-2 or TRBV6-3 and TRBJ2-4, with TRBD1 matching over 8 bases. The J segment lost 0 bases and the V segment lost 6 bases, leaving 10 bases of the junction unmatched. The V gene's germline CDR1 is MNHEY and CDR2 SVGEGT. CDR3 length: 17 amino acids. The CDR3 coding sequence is TGTGCCAGCAGCCCTTTCTCAGGGGGCCGAGCCAAAAACATTCAGTACTTC. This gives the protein CASSPFSGGRAKNIQYF.

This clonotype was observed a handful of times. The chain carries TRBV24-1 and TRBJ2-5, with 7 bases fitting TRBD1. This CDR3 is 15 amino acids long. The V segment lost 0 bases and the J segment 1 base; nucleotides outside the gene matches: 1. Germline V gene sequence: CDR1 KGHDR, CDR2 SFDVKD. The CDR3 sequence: CATSDLYRGQETQYF. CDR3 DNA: TGTGCCACCAGTGATTTGTACAGGGGCCAAGAGACCCAGTACTTC.

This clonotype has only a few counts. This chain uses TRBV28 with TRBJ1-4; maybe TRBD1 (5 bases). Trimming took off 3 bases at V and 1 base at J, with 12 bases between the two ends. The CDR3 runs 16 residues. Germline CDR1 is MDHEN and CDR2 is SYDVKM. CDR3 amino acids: CASSLDNGLTNEKLFF. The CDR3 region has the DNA TGTGCCAGCAGTTTGGACAACGGTTTAACTAATGAAAAACTGTTTTTT. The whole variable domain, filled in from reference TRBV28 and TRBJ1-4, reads DVKVTQSSRYLVKRTGEKVFLECVQDMDHENMFWYRQDPGLGLRLIYFSYDVKMKEKGDIPEGYSVSREKKERFSLILESASTNQTSMYLCASSLDNGLTNEKLFFGSGTQLSVL.

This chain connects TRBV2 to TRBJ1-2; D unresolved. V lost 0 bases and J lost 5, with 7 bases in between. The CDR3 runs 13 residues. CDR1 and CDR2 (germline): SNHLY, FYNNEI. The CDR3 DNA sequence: TGTGCCAGCAGTGAAGCGCGACAATATGGCTACACCTTC. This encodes CASSEARQYGYTF. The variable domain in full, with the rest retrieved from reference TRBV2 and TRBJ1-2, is EPEVTQTPSHQVTQMGQEVILRCVPISNHLYFYWYRQILGQKVEFLVSFYNNEISEKSEIFDDQFSVERPDGSNFTLKIRSTKLEDSAMYFCASSEARQYGYTFGSGTRLTVV.

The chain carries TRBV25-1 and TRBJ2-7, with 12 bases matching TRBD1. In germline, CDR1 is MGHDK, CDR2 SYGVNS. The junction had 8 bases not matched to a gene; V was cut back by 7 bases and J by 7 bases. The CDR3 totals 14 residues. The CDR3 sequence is CASTRGTGGGEQYF. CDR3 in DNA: TGTGCCAGCACGAGGGGGACAGGGGGCGGGGAGCAGTACTTC.

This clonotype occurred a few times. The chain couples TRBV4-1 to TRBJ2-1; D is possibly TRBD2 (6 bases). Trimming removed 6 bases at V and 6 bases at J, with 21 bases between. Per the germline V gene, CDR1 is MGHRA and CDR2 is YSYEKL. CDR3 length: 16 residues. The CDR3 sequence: CASSRENGDFPNEQFF. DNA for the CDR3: TGCGCCAGCAGTCGTGAGAATGGGGACTTTCCCAATGAGCAGTTCTTC.

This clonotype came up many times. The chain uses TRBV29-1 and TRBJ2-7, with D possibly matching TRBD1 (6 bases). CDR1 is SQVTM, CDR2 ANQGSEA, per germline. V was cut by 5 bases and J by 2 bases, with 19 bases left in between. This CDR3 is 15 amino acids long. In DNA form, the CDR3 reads TGCAGCGTTAGGGCTGTAACAGGGATAGCCTACGAGCAGTACTTC. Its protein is CSVRAVTGIAYEQYF.

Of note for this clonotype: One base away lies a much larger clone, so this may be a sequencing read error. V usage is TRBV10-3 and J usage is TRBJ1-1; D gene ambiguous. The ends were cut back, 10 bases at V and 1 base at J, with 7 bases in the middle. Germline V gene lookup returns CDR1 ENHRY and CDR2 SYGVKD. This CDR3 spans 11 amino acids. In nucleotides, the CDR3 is TGTGCCACCAAACAGAACACTGAAGCTTTCTTT. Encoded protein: CATKQNTEAFF.

The CDR3: CASKIGQGYNEQFF. DNA for the CDR3: TGTGCCAGCAAAATAGGACAGGGATACAATGAGCAGTTCTTC. This chain joins TRBV5-8 and TRBJ2-1, with 8 bases aligning to TRBD1. V dropped 6 bases and J dropped 4; count of bases not matched to a gene: 6. CDR3 length: 14 residues. Germline loops: CDR1 SGHTS, CDR2 YDEGEE.

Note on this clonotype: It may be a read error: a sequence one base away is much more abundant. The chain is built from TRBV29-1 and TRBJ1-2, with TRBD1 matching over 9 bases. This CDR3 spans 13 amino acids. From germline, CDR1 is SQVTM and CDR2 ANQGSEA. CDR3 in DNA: TGCAGCGTTGACGACAGGGGGGACTATGGCCACACCTTC. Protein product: CSVDDRGDYGHTF.

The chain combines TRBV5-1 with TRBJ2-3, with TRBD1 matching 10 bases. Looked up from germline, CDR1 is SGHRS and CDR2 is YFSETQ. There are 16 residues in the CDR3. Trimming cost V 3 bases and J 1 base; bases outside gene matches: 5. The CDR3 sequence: CASSYRGTGGTDTQYF. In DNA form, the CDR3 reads TGCGCCAGCAGCTACAGAGGGACAGGGGGCACAGATACGCAGTATTTT.

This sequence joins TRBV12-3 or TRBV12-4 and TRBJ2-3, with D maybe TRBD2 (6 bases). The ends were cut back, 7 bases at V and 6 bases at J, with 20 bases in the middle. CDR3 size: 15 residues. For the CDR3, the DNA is TGTGCCAGCATCCTTGGCGGGGCAGCCGGGGATACGCAGTATTTT. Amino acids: CASILGGAAGDTQYF.

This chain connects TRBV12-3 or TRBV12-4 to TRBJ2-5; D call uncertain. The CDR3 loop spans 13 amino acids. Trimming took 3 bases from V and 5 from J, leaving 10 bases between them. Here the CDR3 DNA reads TGTGCCAGCAGTTTTCGTGTTGAGGAGACCCAGTACTTC. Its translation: CASSFRVEETQYF.